The 18 T cell receptor beta chains below were found in one sample sequenced in a study of identifying expanded T cells in peripheral blood. Sequencing used immunoSEQ multiplex PCR; TCRdb keeps in-frame clones, though not all of them. Of around 94,000 clones in the sample, about 87% were seen once. Sequenced material: blood. The receptors originated from a person aged 18 to 75 in good health.

The CDR3 protein is CASSWGSGNLGTDTQYF. The CDR3 DNA is TGTGCCAGCAGCTGGGGGTCGGGGAATCTTGGCACAGATACGCAGTATTTT. The V gene is TRBV7-9, the J gene TRBJ2-3; D may be TRBD1 or TRBD2 (5 bases each). This CDR3 contains 17 residues. Trimming took off 4 bases at V and 1 base at J, with 18 bases between the two ends. CDR1 and CDR2 from the germline V gene are SEHNR and FQNEAQ (reference sequence).

In this sample, this clone turned up a few times. V is TRBV14 and J is TRBJ1-4, with 7 bases lining up with TRBD1. Per the germline V gene, CDR1 is SGHDN and CDR2 is FVKESK. The V segment lost 3 bases and the J segment 4 bases; nucleotides outside the gene matches: 8. The CDR3 contains 16 residues. The CDR3 loop reads CASSHSTGTDNEKLFF. CDR3 nucleotides: TGTGCCAGCAGCCACTCAACGGGGACAGATAATGAAAAACTGTTTTTT.

Details on this clone: A read error may account for a junction end that differs from germline. V and J are TRBV7-9 and TRBJ2-7, with D possibly matching TRBD1 (7 bases). CDR3 size: 15 residues. Germline V lookup: CDR1 SEHNR, CDR2 FQNEAQ (reference sequence). The CDR3 spells CASSQVRQGGYEQYF. The CDR3 nucleotides are TGCGCCAGCAGCCAAGTCAGGCAGGGGGGCTACGAGCAGTACTTC.

The chain is built from TRBV7-2 and TRBJ2-1, with unresolved D. With 2 bases removed from V and 5 bases from J, the gap between germline ends came to 10 bases. This CDR3 has 14 amino acids. Germline V gene sequence: CDR1 SGHTA, CDR2 FQGNSA. DNA for the CDR3: TGTGCCAGCAGCTTAATTTGGACGCACAATGAGCAGTTCTTC. This sequence encodes CASSLIWTHNEQFF.

This clone showed up just a few times. The CDR3 DNA is TGTGCCTGGTATGGGGGGCCCGGGGAGACCCAGTACTTC. It specifies CAWYGGPGETQYF. The chain recombines TRBV30 with TRBJ2-5; tentatively, D is TRBD1 or TRBD2 (6 bases each). Per germline, CDR1 GTSNPN and CDR2 SVGIG (reference sequence). The CDR3 is 13 residues long. The V and J ends lost 5 bases and 5 bases respectively, with 15 bases between them.

The gene calls are TRBV6-5 and TRBJ1-1; D call uncertain. The V end lost 7 bases, the J end lost 1 base, and 10 bases lay between the germline ends. The CDR3 consists of 13 residues. Per the germline V gene, CDR1 is MNHEY and CDR2 is SVGAGI. The chain's CDR3 is CASTVDGNTEAFF. The CDR3 nucleotides are TGTGCCAGCACCGTCGACGGGAACACTGAAGCTTTCTTT.

The V and J genes are TRBV5-1 and TRBJ2-5; TRBD2 aligns across 7 bases. The CDR3 extends over 14 amino acids. The V gene end was trimmed by 4 bases and the J gene end by 2 bases; junction bases not matched to a gene: 5. Per the germline V gene, CDR1 is SGHRS and CDR2 is YFSETQ. The CDR3 protein is CASSRAGPQETQYF. Here the CDR3 DNA reads TGCGCCAGCAGCCGAGCGGGGCCTCAAGAGACCCAGTACTTC.

J is TRBJ2-2 and V is TRBV10-3; the match to TRBD1 covers 7 bases. With 7 bases clipped from V and 5 bases from J, the junction kept 4 bases outside the gene matches. Germline V gives CDR1 ENHRY, CDR2 SYGVKD. The CDR3 runs 13 residues. This chain's CDR3 is CAITGTETGELFF. The DNA of the CDR3 is TGTGCCATCACAGGGACAGAGACCGGGGAGCTGTTTTTT.

The rearrangement joins TRBV28 to TRBJ2-7; 7 bases are shared with TRBD2. The CDR3 has 11 residues. CDR1 is MDHEN and CDR2 is SYDVKM in the germline V gene. The ends lost 6 bases at V and 6 bases at J; junction bases unmatched: 2. The CDR3 DNA reads as TGTGCCAGCAGCGGGAGGTGCGAGCAGTACTTC. This codes for CASSGRCEQYF.

The chain is built from TRBV18 and TRBJ1-1; 7 nucleotides agree with TRBD1. With 4 bases clipped from V and 4 bases from J, the junction kept 12 bases outside the gene matches. This CDR3 has 16 residues. The germline V gene has CDR1 KGHSH and CDR2 LQKENI. DNA of the CDR3: TGTGCCAGCTCACAACTTTCGCAGGGGGTGCCCACTGAAGCTTTCTTT. Translation gives CASSQLSQGVPTEAFF.

This clone was counted a single time. The chain is built from TRBV2 and TRBJ2-5; a possible D gene is TRBD1 (6 bases). CDR3 length: 15 amino acids. Trimming stripped 7 bases from V and 2 bases from J, with 17 bases between. Germline CDR1 is SNHLY and CDR2 is FYNNEI. Written as DNA, the CDR3 is TGTGCCAGCAAAGACGGCAGGGGTGGACAAGAGACCCAGTACTTC. It yields the protein CASKDGRGGQETQYF. The full variable domain, with the rest looked up from reference TRBV2 and TRBJ2-5, is EPEVTQTPSHQVTQMGQEVILRCVPISNHLYFYWYRQILGQKVEFLVSFYNNEISEKSEIFDDQFSVERPDGSNFTLKIRSTKLEDSAMYFCASKDGRGGQETQYFGPGTRLLVL.

The rearrangement uses TRBV7-8 and TRBJ2-3; D is undetermined. V was shortened by 2 bases and J by 4 bases, with 4 bases between the two germline ends. Germline V gene sequence: CDR1 SGHVS, CDR2 FQNEAQ. This CDR3 is 12 amino acids long. The CDR3: CASSLHPDTQYF. The CDR3 DNA is TGTGCCAGCAGCTTACACCCAGATACGCAGTATTTT.

The chain combines TRBV19 with TRBJ2-1, with TRBD1 matching 8 bases. The CDR3 has 14 amino acids. The germline CDR1 and CDR2 sequences are LNHDA and SQIVND (reference sequence). The CDR3 is CDCPSRDRRNEQFF. As DNA, the CDR3 is TGTGATTGTCCAAGCCGGGACAGGCGAAATGAGCAGTTCTTC.

The chain carries TRBV2 and TRBJ2-7; the D is unclear. CDR3 length: 16 residues. In germline, CDR1 is SNHLY, CDR2 FYNNEI. With 5 bases removed from V and 3 bases from J, the gap between germline ends came to 20 bases. CDR3 amino acids: CASSLPRQTNNYEQYF. For the CDR3, the DNA is TGTGCCAGCAGTCTTCCTCGCCAAACAAATAACTACGAGCAGTACTTC.

The rearrangement joins TRBV7-9 to TRBJ1-2; D remains ambiguous. Germline CDR1 is SEHNR and CDR2 is FQNEAQ (reference sequence). The CDR3 loop spans 13 amino acids. V was shortened by 6 bases and J by 0 bases, with 8 bases between the two germline ends. CDR3 bases: TGTGCCAGCAGATTGGAAGCTAACTATGGCTACACCTTC. It encodes CASRLEANYGYTF.

The chain uses TRBV5-6 and TRBJ2-5, with 9 bases lining up with TRBD1. CDR3 size: 14 residues. Trimming cost V 7 bases and J 4 bases; bases outside gene matches: 8. Germline values: CDR1 SGHDT, CDR2 YYEEEE. CDR3 loop: CASVGQGYLETQYF. CDR3 sequence (DNA): TGTGCCAGCGTAGGACAGGGGTATCTAGAGACCCAGTACTTC.

A few counts support this clone. V usage is TRBV18 and J usage is TRBJ1-2; weak D call: TRBD1 (6 bases). With 2 bases removed from V and 4 bases from J, the gap between germline ends came to 14 bases. CDR1 KGHSH and CDR2 LQKENI come from the germline V gene. The CDR3 is made up of 15 amino acids. CDR3: CASSPREGEFYGYTF. CDR3 DNA sequence: TGTGCCAGCTCACCAAGGGAGGGGGAGTTCTATGGCTACACCTTC.

V usage is TRBV16 and J usage is TRBJ1-4; perhaps TRBD1 as D (5 bases). Per the germline V gene, CDR1 is KGHSY and CDR2 is FQNENV. This CDR3 comprises 15 residues. Deletions cut 4 bases from V and 6 bases from J, with 15 bases between. The CDR3: CASSRPGARDEKLFF. CDR3 sequence (DNA): TGTGCCAGCAGCCGCCCCGGGGCGCGTGATGAAAAACTGTTTTTT.